One and the same sample provided the 5 T cell receptor beta chains below, sequenced in a study of T-cell memory formation after mild COVID-19. TCRdb itself ran the 5' RACE reads through MiXCR, one entry per CDR3 protein. The sample consists of over 150,000 distinct CDR3 sequences, about 20% of them appearing once. Sequencing was carried out using PBMCs or a T cell subset sorted from them (not recorded which). The source of these receptors is an adult woman who had mild COVID-19 (a few samples of this study predate the infection). Cell type and time point are not known.

This chain joins TRBV12-3 or TRBV12-4 and TRBJ2-7; 9 positions agree with TRBD1. The CDR3 sequence is 16 residues long. V dropped 2 bases and J dropped 2; count of bases not matched to a gene: 7. CDR3 sequence: CASSLSDRGVPYEQYF. The CDR3 DNA reads TGTGCCAGCAGTTTAAGTGACAGGGGGGTCCCCTACGAGCAGTACTTC.

The chain combines TRBV6-2 or TRBV6-3 with TRBJ1-3; 8 nucleotides agree with TRBD1. This CDR3 is 17 amino acids long. The V segment lost 2 bases and the J segment 0 bases; nucleotides outside the gene matches: 6. CDR1 MNHEY and CDR2 SVGEGT come from the germline V gene. CDR3 residues: CASSYIGTGPSGNTIYF. CDR3 coding DNA: TGTGCCAGCAGTTACATCGGGACAGGCCCCTCTGGAAACACCATATATTTT.

The rearrangement links TRBV29-1 to TRBJ1-1; D possibly corresponds to TRBD1 (5 bases). V was pared by 6 bases and J by 4 bases, with 9 bases between. The CDR3 spans 11 residues. Germline CDR1 and CDR2: SQVTM and ANQGSEA. CDR3: CSVRRGTEAFF. CDR3 coding DNA: TGCAGCGTCCGAAGGGGCACTGAAGCTTTCTTT.

The rearrangement links TRBV7-9 to TRBJ2-7; TRBD1 aligns across 8 bases. Per the germline V gene, CDR1 is SEHNR and CDR2 is FQNEAQ (reference sequence). V lost 4 bases and J lost 2; bases outside the gene matches: 4. The CDR3 spans 14 residues. In nucleotides, the CDR3 is TGTGCCAGCAGCTCGACAGGGGTAGCCTACGAGCAGTACTTC. Its translation is CASSSTGVAYEQYF.

This clonotype appeared many times. The gene calls are TRBV24-1 and TRBJ2-1; 9 bases map to TRBD2. V lost 9 bases and J lost 8; bases outside the gene matches: 10. The germline V gene encodes CDR1 KGHDR and CDR2 SFDVKD. This CDR3 contains 14 residues. The CDR3 is CATARLAGIYEQFF. Here the CDR3 DNA reads TGTGCCACCGCGCGTCTAGCGGGAATCTATGAGCAGTTCTTC.